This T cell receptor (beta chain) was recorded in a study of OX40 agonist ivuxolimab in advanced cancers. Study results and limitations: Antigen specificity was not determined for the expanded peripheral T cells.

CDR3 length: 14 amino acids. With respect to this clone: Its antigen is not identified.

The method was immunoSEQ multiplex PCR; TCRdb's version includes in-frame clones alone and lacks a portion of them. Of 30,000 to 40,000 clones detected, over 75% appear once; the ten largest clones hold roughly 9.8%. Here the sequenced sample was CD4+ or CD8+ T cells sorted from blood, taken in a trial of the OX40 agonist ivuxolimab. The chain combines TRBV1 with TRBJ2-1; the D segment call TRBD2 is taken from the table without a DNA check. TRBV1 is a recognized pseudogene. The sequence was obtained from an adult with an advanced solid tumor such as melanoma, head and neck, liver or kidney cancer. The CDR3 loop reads CTSGTSGGAGEQFF. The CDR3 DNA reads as TGCACCAGCGGGACTAGCGGGGGGGCGGGTGAGCAGTTCTTC.